This paragraph covers one TCR beta chain sequence. Its specificity is unknown. This sample stems from a study of tumor-infiltrating lymphocytes in localized non-small cell lung cancer. General study findings and limits: No link was found between tumor T-cell fraction and recurrence-free survival. Different pieces of the same tissue went to different assays, confounding technical variation with intratumor heterogeneity.

This CDR3 is 16 amino acids long. V gave up 2 bases and J gave up 0 bases; unmatched junction bases: 5. Germline loops: CDR1 LNHDA, CDR2 SQIVND (reference sequence). The repertoire was sequenced with immunoSEQ multiplex PCR; TCRdb's copy has only in-frame clones and lacks some. The repertoire holds approximately 15,000 clones, with around 72% as singletons. The V and J genes are TRBV19 and TRBJ1-2; 8 nucleotides line up with TRBD1. This clonotype was sampled from a human donor with non-small cell lung cancer. Sequencing was performed on lung tumor tissue. The CDR3: CASSIPQGAANYGYTF. CDR3 in DNA: TGTGCCAGTAGTATACCCCAGGGGGCAGCTAACTATGGCTACACCTTC.